Presented here are 27 T cell receptor beta chains from one specimen sequenced in a study of CD8+ T cells in alopecia areata. Once RNA had been extracted, it was reverse transcribed into cDNA to act as the sequencing template. Clones were sequenced by immunoSEQ multiplex PCR, and TCRdb holds only the in-frame ones, with some missing. The data show about 130,000 clones, around 49% seen once. Sequencing used CD8+ T cells sorted from blood, obtained at week 0. These receptor sequences come from a human donor with alopecia areata.

V and J are TRBV29-1 and TRBJ1-1; possibly TRBD1 for D (6 bases). The CDR3 contains 13 residues. Germline V gene lookup returns CDR1 SQVTM and CDR2 ANQGSEA. Deletions cut 4 bases from V and 3 bases from J, with 12 bases between. This CDR3 reads CSVGTGRDTEAFF. DNA for the CDR3: TGCAGCGTTGGAACAGGGAGAGACACTGAAGCTTTCTTT.

This clone was detected only once. V is TRBV11-2 and J is TRBJ1-1; D is undetermined. CDR3 size: 15 residues. Germline lookup yields CDR1 SGHAT and CDR2 FQNNGV. V lost 0 bases and J lost 0, with 8 bases in between. The CDR3 DNA sequence: TGTGCCAGCAGCTTAGATCCGAGCATGAACACTGAAGCTTTCTTT. Its translation is CASSLDPSMNTEAFF.

In regard to this clone: Within the sample, other DNA sequences also encode this same CDR3. The genes are TRBV29-1 and TRBJ2-7; D unclear. The CDR3 length is 11 residues. CDR1 and CDR2 (germline): SQVTM, ANQGSEA. V lost 4 bases and J lost 3, with 7 bases in between. The CDR3 nucleotides read TGCAGCGTTGGGGCCAGCTACGAGCAGTACTTC. Its protein is CSVGASYEQYF.

This chain links TRBV2 with TRBJ2-3; 8 bases are shared with TRBD1. CDR1 is SNHLY and CDR2 is FYNNEI in the germline V gene. Trimming took 8 bases from V and 4 from J; bases not matched to a gene: 11. This CDR3 spans 15 amino acids. The CDR3 DNA reads as TGTGCCAGCCTCCTTTCAGGGGGCGGCGCAGATACGCAGTATTTT. Its protein product is CASLLSGGGADTQYF. The whole variable domain, filled in from reference TRBV2 and TRBJ2-3, reads EPEVTQTPSHQVTQMGQEVILRCVPISNHLYFYWYRQILGQKVEFLVSFYNNEISEKSEIFDDQFSVERPDGSNFTLKIRSTKLEDSAMYFCASLLSGGGADTQYFGPGTRLTVL.

The V gene is TRBV7-9, the J gene TRBJ2-3; 9 bases align to TRBD1. Germline assignment: CDR1 SEHNR and CDR2 FQNEAQ (reference sequence). The CDR3 is 15 amino acids. V lost 6 bases to trimming and J lost 1 base; unmatched junction nucleotides: 5. The chain's CDR3 is CASSPGTGRTDTQYF. CDR3 bases: TGTGCCAGCAGTCCCGGGACAGGGCGCACAGATACGCAGTATTTT.

The chain recombines TRBV29-1 with TRBJ1-2; D gene uncertain. Germline V gene lookup returns CDR1 SQVTM and CDR2 ANQGSEA. Between the trimmed V and J ends, which lost 7 bases and 10 bases, there was a span of 16 bases. The CDR3 spans 11 residues. Here the CDR3 DNA reads TGCAGCGCAACGGACCCAAATACCTACACCTTC. This encodes CSATDPNTYTF.

There are a few counts of this clone. The chain carries TRBV6-5 and TRBJ2-2; D might be TRBD1 (5 bases). The ends were cut back, 6 bases at V and 6 bases at J, with 8 bases in the middle. CDR3 length equals 12 residues. Germline loops: CDR1 MNHEY, CDR2 SVGAGI. The CDR3 loop is CASSWGAGELFF. CDR3 DNA sequence: TGTGCCAGCAGCTGGGGCGCCGGGGAGCTGTTTTTT.

The genes are TRBV4-1 and TRBJ1-5; 8 bases line up with TRBD1. Germline assignment: CDR1 MGHRA and CDR2 YSYEKL. This CDR3 is built from 14 residues. V trimming: 4 bases; J trimming: 6 bases; junction bases outside the gene matches: 5. The CDR3 coding sequence is TGCGCCAGCAGCCCGGGACAGGCGGTTCAGCCCCAGCATTTT. This encodes CASSPGQAVQPQHF.

In its sample, this clone was seen a few times. The chain uses TRBV5-4 and TRBJ2-1; TRBD2 might be the D (6 bases). Germline lookup yields CDR1 SGHNT and CDR2 YYREEE (reference sequence). V lost 4 bases and J lost 6, with 8 bases in between. CDR3 length: 12 amino acids. CDR3 amino acids: CASSPGSNEQFF. DNA of the CDR3: TGTGCCAGCAGCCCCGGGAGCAATGAGCAGTTCTTC.

J is TRBJ2-3 and V is TRBV27; D is undetermined. Germline V lookup: CDR1 MNHEY, CDR2 SMNVEV (reference sequence). The CDR3 has 14 amino acids. V was shortened by 3 bases and J by 0 bases, with 7 bases between the two germline ends. The CDR3: CASSFRESTDTQYF. CDR3 nucleotide sequence: TGTGCCAGCAGTTTTAGGGAAAGCACAGATACGCAGTATTTT.

The chain carries TRBV5-8 and TRBJ2-5; possibly TRBD1 for D (5 bases). The V gene's germline CDR1 is SGHTS and CDR2 YDEGEE. The CDR3 contains 15 residues. The V end was cut by 0 bases, the J end by 2 bases, with 11 bases between. DNA of the CDR3: TGTGCCAGCAGCTTGGAAGGGGCTGGACAAGAGACCCAGTACTTC. Its translation: CASSLEGAGQETQYF.

V gene TRBV27 combines with J gene TRBJ2-5; D is ambiguous. From germline, CDR1 is MNHEY and CDR2 SMNVEV (reference sequence). The CDR3 is made up of 14 amino acids. Trimming shortened V by 5 bases and J by 1 base, and 11 bases separated the two germline ends. The CDR3 region is CASSGSAVQETQYF. For the CDR3, the DNA is TGTGCCAGCAGTGGGTCGGCAGTCCAAGAGACCCAGTACTTC.

This clone was counted between two and nine times. The chain is built from TRBV14 and TRBJ2-7, with D possibly called TRBD1 or TRBD2 (5 bases each). Germline V gene lookup returns CDR1 SGHDN and CDR2 FVKESK. The CDR3 is made up of 14 amino acids. The ends were cut back, 3 bases at V and 5 bases at J, with 14 bases in the middle. CDR3 nucleotide sequence: TGTGCCAGCAGCCAGAAATGGGGGTTCGACGAGCAGTACTTC. Amino acid sequence: CASSQKWGFDEQYF.

This clone was observed a handful of times. The CDR3 DNA is TGTGCCAGCAGCTTAGAGGGGATTCACTACGAGCAGTACTTC. As protein: CASSLEGIHYEQYF. The gene calls are TRBV11-2 and TRBJ2-7; D call uncertain. CDR1 SGHAT and CDR2 FQNNGV come from the germline V gene. The CDR3 extends over 14 amino acids. Between the trimmed V and J ends, which lost 0 bases and 3 bases, there was a span of 9 bases.

This clone was observed a few times. V gene TRBV6-4 combines with J gene TRBJ2-1; D possibly corresponds to TRBD2 (5 bases). CDR3 length: 13 amino acids. Looked up from germline, CDR1 is MRHNA and CDR2 is SNTAGT. The germline V and J ends were trimmed by 0 bases and 9 bases, with 9 bases remaining between them. The CDR3 coding sequence is TGTGCCAGCAGTGACTCGGATGCGGGTGAGCAGTTCTTC. It encodes CASSDSDAGEQFF.

The rearrangement links TRBV30 to TRBJ2-1; 12 nucleotides agree with TRBD1. The CDR3 totals 14 residues. V shed 6 bases and J 9 bases; nucleotides not matched to a gene: 9. Germline CDR1 reads GTSNPN; CDR2 reads SVGIG (reference sequence). CDR3 DNA sequence: TGTGCCTGCCCCAGGGACAGGGGGCCTCTTGAGCAGTTCTTC. Translating it yields CACPRDRGPLEQFF.

The V gene is TRBV14, the J gene TRBJ2-7, with 9 nucleotides matching TRBD1. The CDR3 is 15 amino acids. Germline lookup yields CDR1 SGHDN and CDR2 FVKESK. J was trimmed by 3 bases and V by 3 bases; bases with no gene match: 6. CDR3 amino acids: CASSQAPGQGYEQYF. The CDR3 DNA reads as TGTGCCAGCAGCCAGGCACCGGGACAGGGCTACGAGCAGTACTTC.

This clone was seen only a few times. The gene calls are TRBV7-2 and TRBJ1-3; D remains unclear. From germline, CDR1 is SGHTA and CDR2 FQGNSA. CDR3 length: 14 amino acids. Trimming cost V 4 bases and J 1 base, with 8 bases left between them. CDR3 DNA: TGTGCCAGCAGCTCCGACGGGTCTGGAAACACCATATATTTT. This translates into CASSSDGSGNTIYF.

The V and J genes are TRBV10-3 and TRBJ2-3, with TRBD1 matching 9 bases. The junction had 3 bases not matched to a gene; V was cut back by 5 bases and J by 0 bases. The length of the CDR3 is 15 residues. Germline V gene sequence: CDR1 ENHRY, CDR2 SYGVKD. CDR3 sequence reads: CAISHGQGSTDTQYF. The CDR3, as DNA: TGTGCCATCAGTCACGGACAGGGGAGCACAGATACGCAGTATTTT.

The chain carries TRBV4-1 and TRBJ2-1; D is perhaps TRBD2 (6 bases). Trimming pared 4 bases from V and 7 bases from J, leaving 14 bases between. CDR1 is MGHRA, CDR2 YSYEKL, per germline. CDR3 length equals 14 residues. The CDR3 coding sequence is TGCGCCAGCAGCCCCGTAGCGGAGACGAATGAGCAGTTCTTC. Protein sequence: CASSPVAETNEQFF.

This clone was seen only once. The rearrangement uses TRBV5-6 and TRBJ1-6; D possibly corresponds to TRBD1 (5 bases). The V gene's germline CDR1 is SGHDT and CDR2 YYEEEE. The length of the CDR3 is 13 residues. Trimming stripped 0 bases from V and 18 bases from J, with 16 bases between. CDR3 sequence (DNA): TGTGCCAGCAGCTTGGCTCTAATCGGGGCCAGCCACTTT. This translates into CASSLALIGASHF.

The rearrangement links TRBV25-1 to TRBJ2-3, with 7 bases that match TRBD1. The CDR3 has 13 residues. Germline V gene data show CDR1 as MGHDK and CDR2 as SYGVNS. The V and J ends lost 10 bases and 1 base, in that order; junction bases with no gene match: 5. CDR3 nucleotide sequence: TGTGCCATACAGGGGACCGGCACAGATACGCAGTATTTT. Residues: CAIQGTGTDTQYF.

The chain recombines TRBV29-1 with TRBJ2-5; 8 nucleotides line up with TRBD2. Trimming at V came to 3 bases and at J to 2 bases, leaving 14 bases not matched to a gene. The CDR3 consists of 17 residues. Germline CDR1 SQVTM, CDR2 ANQGSEA. The CDR3 is CSVDEWELAGLQETQYF. CDR3 DNA sequence: TGCAGCGTTGACGAGTGGGAGTTAGCGGGGCTACAAGAGACCCAGTACTTC.

J is TRBJ1-5 and V is TRBV6-5, with D possibly matching TRBD1 (6 bases). The germline CDR1 and CDR2 sequences are MNHEY and SVGAGI. This CDR3 has 13 residues. Trimming took off 4 bases at V and 5 bases at J, with 9 bases between the two ends. In DNA form, the CDR3 reads TGTGCCAGCAGTTTGGACAGTCATCAGCCCCAGCATTTT. Protein: CASSLDSHQPQHF.

J is TRBJ2-7 and V is TRBV9; either TRBD1 or TRBD2 may fit D (5 bases each). Germline V CDR1 and CDR2: SGDLS, YYNGEE. The ends were cut back, 0 bases at V and 4 bases at J, with 11 bases in the middle. The CDR3 contains 14 residues. DNA for the CDR3: TGTGCCAGCAGCGTAGGGGGGAAGCCTTACGAGCAGTACTTC. Translating gives CASSVGGKPYEQYF.

This clone was counted between two and nine times. The rearrangement joins TRBV30 to TRBJ2-1, with 10 positions matching TRBD2. Losses at the gene ends were 0 bases for V and 4 bases for J; bases not matched to a gene: 3. This CDR3 spans 15 amino acids. Germline V gene sequence: CDR1 GTSNPN, CDR2 SVGIG (reference sequence). The CDR3 reads CAWSVVTSGYNEQFF. In nucleotides, the CDR3 is TGTGCCTGGAGTGTCGTGACTAGCGGGTACAATGAGCAGTTCTTC. The entire variable domain, with the rest obtained from reference TRBV30 and TRBJ2-1, is as follows: SQTIHQWPATLVQPVGSPLSLECTVEGTSNPNLYWYRQAAGRGLQLLFYSVGIGQISSEVPQNLSASRPQDRQFILSSKKLLLSDSGFYLCAWSVVTSGYNEQFFGPGTRLTVL.

The V and J genes are TRBV6-5 and TRBJ2-5, with 7 bases aligning to TRBD1. Germline assignment: CDR1 MNHEY and CDR2 SVGAGI. With V trimmed by 4 bases and J by 2 bases, 4 bases remained unmatched. The CDR3 is made up of 14 amino acids. CDR3 in DNA: TGTGCCAGCAGTTTGACAGGGATGCAAGAGACCCAGTACTTC. It encodes CASSLTGMQETQYF.